A single sample gave rise to the 27 T cell receptor beta chains below, sequenced in a study of cytomegalovirus exposure and HLA in healthy donors. The study ran its PCR with 60 Vbeta and 13 Jbeta primers. TCRdb keeps only in-frame clones here, not all; method: immunoSEQ multiplex PCR. The repertoire holds 150,000 to 200,000 clones, 60% to 80% seen once, with around 2.4% in the top ten. Material for sequencing was PBMCs. The origin of the receptors is a man aged 55 to 70 in good health and CMV-seronegative.

The chain carries TRBV4-2 and TRBJ2-1; 10 nucleotides line up with TRBD2. V shed 1 base, J shed 7 bases, and the junction held 4 bases outside the gene matches. The germline V gene has CDR1 LGHNA and CDR2 YNFKEQ. This CDR3 has 15 residues. The CDR3 reads CASSQASGGGNEQFF. As DNA, the CDR3 is TGTGCCAGCAGCCAAGCTAGCGGGGGAGGGAATGAGCAGTTCTTC.

A single count supports this clone. The genes are TRBV7-9 and TRBJ1-6; D may be TRBD1 (6 bases). V lost 8 bases to trimming and J lost 5 bases, with 10 bases between them. This CDR3 contains 13 residues. CDR1 SEHNR and CDR2 FQNEAQ come from the germline V gene (reference sequence). Written as DNA, the CDR3 is TGTGCCAGCGGGGCAGGGGATAATTCACCCCTCCACTTT. Translation: CASGAGDNSPLHF. The whole variable domain, filled in from reference TRBV7-9 and TRBJ1-6, reads DTGVSQNPRHKITKRGQNVTFRCDPISEHNRLYWYRQTLGQGPEFLTYFQNEAQLEKSRLLSDRFSAERPKGSFSTLEIQRTEQGDSAMYLCASGAGDNSPLHFGNGTRLTVT.

The J gene is TRBJ1-3, the V gene TRBV5-1; 9 bases agree with TRBD1. Germline values: CDR1 SGHRS, CDR2 YFSETQ. V lost 4 bases, J lost 4 bases, and 6 bases stayed unmatched. CDR3 length: 15 amino acids. The CDR3 loop reads CASSPRDRVGNTIYF. The CDR3 DNA reads TGCGCCAGCAGCCCTAGGGACAGGGTGGGAAACACCATATATTTT. The full variable domain, with the rest looked up from reference TRBV5-1 and TRBJ1-3, is KAGVTQTPRYLIKTRGQQVTLSCSPISGHRSVSWYQQTPGQGLQFLFEYFSETQRNKGNFPGRFSGRQFSNSRSEMNVSTLELGDSALYLCASSPRDRVGNTIYFGEGSWLTVV.

This sequence joins TRBV6-1 and TRBJ2-1; 9 positions agree with TRBD2. V trimming: 6 bases; J trimming: 9 bases; junction bases outside the gene matches: 9. CDR1 is MNHNS, CDR2 SASEGT, per germline. CDR3 length: 14 residues. In nucleotides, the CDR3 is TGTGCCAGCAGGCTCAGCGGGGGGCTGGGTGAGCAGTTCTTC. It yields the protein CASRLSGGLGEQFF.

The chain recombines TRBV19 with TRBJ2-7, with 9 bases fitting TRBD1. Looked up from germline, CDR1 is LNHDA and CDR2 is SQIVND (reference sequence). The V gene end was trimmed by 6 bases and the J gene end by 3 bases; junction bases not matched to a gene: 12. The CDR3 is 16 residues long. The CDR3 is CASSKTTPGQGYEQYF. CDR3 sequence (DNA): TGTGCCAGTAGCAAGACTACTCCGGGACAGGGCTACGAGCAGTACTTC. The full variable domain, with the rest looked up from reference TRBV19 and TRBJ2-7, is DGGITQSPKYLFRKEGQNVTLSCEQNLNHDAMYWYRQDPGQGLRLIYYSQIVNDFQKGDIAEGYSVSREKKESFPLTVTSAQKNPTAFYLCASSKTTPGQGYEQYFGPGTRLTVT.

The chain combines TRBV28 with TRBJ2-7; 7 bases align to TRBD1. The CDR3 totals 16 residues. V lost 3 bases to trimming and J lost 1 base; unmatched junction nucleotides: 9. Germline CDR1 is MDHEN and CDR2 is SYDVKM. The CDR3 region is CASSFHLGQLSYEQYF. For the CDR3, the DNA is TGTGCCAGCAGTTTCCACCTGGGACAGCTGTCCTACGAGCAGTACTTC.

The rearrangement links TRBV27 to TRBJ2-6; D is possibly TRBD1 (5 bases). With 3 bases removed from V and 0 bases from J, the gap between germline ends came to 18 bases. Germline-derived CDR1 and CDR2 are MNHEY and SMNVEV (reference sequence). The CDR3 contains 19 residues. The CDR3 DNA reads TGTGCCAGCAGTTTGCAATCTGGGGCCGCATACTCTGGGGCCAACGTCCTGACTTTC. It is translated as CASSLQSGAAYSGANVLTF. Complete variable domain (other parts from reference TRBV27 and TRBJ2-6): EAQVTQNPRYLITVTGKKLTVTCSQNMNHEYMSWYRQDPGLGLRQIYYSMNVEVTDKGDVPEGYKVSRKEKRNFPLILESPSPNQTSLYFCASSLQSGAAYSGANVLTFGAGSRLTVL.

The chain couples TRBV29-1 to TRBJ1-1, with no clear D. Trimming took off 4 bases at V and 10 bases at J, with 10 bases between the two ends. Looked up from germline, CDR1 is SQVTM and CDR2 is ANQGSEA. The CDR3 spans 10 residues. CDR3: CSVGEIGAFF. The CDR3 DNA reads as TGCAGCGTTGGCGAAATTGGAGCTTTCTTT.

The genes are TRBV6-9 and TRBJ2-7; 14 bases are a match to TRBD2. The V gene's germline CDR1 is MNHGY and CDR2 SVAAGI. The V and J ends lost 6 bases and 1 base, in that order; junction bases with no gene match: 11. The CDR3 is 18 amino acids. The CDR3 spells CASSNRGTSGSSSYEQYF. The CDR3 DNA reads as TGTGCCAGCAGCAACCGGGGGACTAGCGGGAGTTCTTCCTACGAGCAGTACTTC.

This clone came up a few times. The chain uses TRBV25-1 and TRBJ1-6; weak D call: TRBD1 (6 bases). CDR3 size: 14 residues. Germline V gene sequence: CDR1 MGHDK, CDR2 SYGVNS. The V gene lost 6 bases and the J gene lost 7 bases, with 13 bases spanning the gap. The CDR3 loop reads CASRTGVDNSPLHF. The CDR3 DNA reads TGTGCCAGCAGGACAGGAGTAGACAATTCACCCCTCCACTTT.

The rearrangement joins TRBV5-4 to TRBJ2-3; maybe TRBD1 (5 bases). This CDR3 has 14 residues. V was trimmed by 4 bases and J by 2 bases, leaving 11 bases between them. Germline CDR1 is SGHNT and CDR2 is YYREEE (reference sequence). CDR3 coding DNA: TGTGCCAGCAGCCCGCAGGGCATCACAGATACGCAGTATTTT. Translation gives CASSPQGITDTQYF.

This chain connects TRBV6-1 to TRBJ2-6, with D tentatively TRBD1 (6 bases). This CDR3 is 14 amino acids long. The V gene's germline CDR1 is MNHNS and CDR2 SASEGT. The V end was cut by 8 bases, the J end by 4 bases, with 12 bases between. CDR3 amino acids: CASETGSGANVLTF. The CDR3 nucleotides read TGTGCCAGCGAAACAGGGTCCGGGGCCAACGTCCTGACTTTC.

The chain is built from TRBV28 and TRBJ2-5, with D maybe TRBD2 (5 bases). Germline lookup yields CDR1 MDHEN and CDR2 SYDVKM. The CDR3 consists of 17 residues. V lost 5 bases, J lost 7 bases, and 26 bases lay in between. The CDR3: CASSPSASGYGVGTQYF. Written as DNA, the CDR3 is TGTGCCAGCAGTCCCTCGGCGTCGGGGTATGGGGTGGGGACCCAGTACTTC.

This chain joins TRBV7-2 and TRBJ1-6; 10 bases fit TRBD1. Trimming took 1 base from V and 7 from J; bases not matched to a gene: 1. The CDR3 covers 15 residues. CDR1 and CDR2 from the germline V gene are SGHTA and FQGNSA. This CDR3 is CASSLVGQGNSPLHF. The CDR3 coding sequence is TGTGCCAGCAGCTTAGTGGGACAGGGGAATTCACCCCTCCACTTT. Full variable domain (missing parts from reference TRBV7-2 and TRBJ1-6): GAGVSQSPSNKVTEKGKDVELRCDPISGHTALYWYRQSLGQGLEFLIYFQGNSAPDKSGLPSDRFSAERTGGSVSTLTIQRTQQEDSAVYLCASSLVGQGNSPLHFGNGTRLTVT.

This sequence joins TRBV5-5 and TRBJ2-3; TRBD2 agrees at 15 bases. CDR3 length: 14 residues. CDR1 and CDR2 (germline): SGHKS, YYEKEE (reference sequence). V lost 4 bases, J lost 15 bases, and 9 bases stayed unmatched. CDR3 protein: CASSRGLAGGPSYF. CDR3 nucleotide sequence: TGTGCCAGCAGCCGAGGACTAGCGGGAGGGCCTAGTTATTTT.

This rearrangement joins TRBV7-8 to TRBJ1-5; 8 nucleotides line up with TRBD1. CDR3 length equals 15 residues. With 4 bases clipped from V and 6 bases from J, the junction kept 8 bases outside the gene matches. The V gene's germline CDR1 is SGHVS and CDR2 FQNEAQ. The CDR3 DNA follows: TGTGCCAGCAGCTCGTGGGGCAGGGGGCCTCAGCCCCAGCATTTT. Its protein is CASSSWGRGPQPQHF.

The chain carries TRBV4-3 and TRBJ2-1; 7 bases map to TRBD2. The length of the CDR3 is 15 residues. Germline CDR1 and CDR2: LGHNA and YSLEER. Germline trimming cut 6 bases from V and 5 bases from J; bases unmatched to any gene: 10. The CDR3 loop reads CASSPFSGINNEQFF. CDR3 coding DNA: TGCGCCAGCAGTCCTTTCAGCGGGATAAACAATGAGCAGTTCTTC.

There are a few counts of this clone. The chain joins TRBV19 to TRBJ2-3; 7 bases fit TRBD2. The trim removed 2 bases at V and 2 bases at J, leaving 4 bases unmatched. This CDR3 spans 15 amino acids. CDR1 and CDR2 from the germline V gene are LNHDA and SQIVND (reference sequence). Written as DNA, the CDR3 is TGTGCCAGTAGTATAACTAGCGCCGACACAGATACGCAGTATTTT. As protein: CASSITSADTDTQYF.

This rearrangement joins TRBV25-1 to TRBJ2-5, with TRBD2 identical over 7 bases. The CDR3 covers 12 residues. The V and J ends lost 5 bases and 9 bases, in that order; junction bases with no gene match: 6. Germline-derived CDR1 and CDR2 are MGHDK and SYGVNS. The CDR3, as DNA: TGTGCCAGCAGTAGCGGGGTCAGGGCCCAGTACTTC. It encodes CASSSGVRAQYF. The entire variable domain, with the rest obtained from reference TRBV25-1 and TRBJ2-5, is as follows: EADIYQTPRYLVIGTGKKITLECSQTMGHDKMYWYQQDPGMELHLIHYSYGVNSTEKGDLSSESTVSRIRTEHFPLTLESARPSHTSQYLCASSSGVRAQYFGPGTRLLVL.

The V gene is TRBV28, the J gene TRBJ1-1; D is possibly TRBD1 (5 bases). Trimming removed 11 bases from V and 5 bases from J, with 21 bases in between. The CDR3 is made up of 14 amino acids. Germline assignment: CDR1 MDHEN and CDR2 SYDVKM. In DNA form, the CDR3 reads TGTGCCGCTAATACTACCCCAGGGAATACTGAAGCTTTCTTT. It specifies CAANTTPGNTEAFF. Combining the CDR3 with reference TRBV28 and TRBJ1-1 gives the whole variable domain DVKVTQSSRYLVKRTGEKVFLECVQDMDHENMFWYRQDPGLGLRLIYFSYDVKMKEKGDIPEGYSVSREKKERFSLILESASTNQTSMYLCAANTTPGNTEAFFGQGTRLTVV.

The table lists this clone with a few counts. The V and J genes are TRBV5-4 and TRBJ1-6; TRBD1 might be the D (5 bases). V gave up 1 base and J gave up 9 bases, with 17 bases separating them. In germline, CDR1 is SGHNT, CDR2 YYREEE (reference sequence). The CDR3 is made up of 16 amino acids. The CDR3 coding sequence is TGTGCCAGCAGCTTGTCTGGGGGAGGGGTGGGTTCACCCCTCCACTTT. This gives the protein CASSLSGGGVGSPLHF.

The chain employs TRBV4-2 and TRBJ2-2; D not resolved. This CDR3 spans 15 amino acids. The V end lost 6 bases, the J end lost 0 bases, and 11 bases lay between the germline ends. Looked up from germline, CDR1 is LGHNA and CDR2 is YNFKEQ. Here the CDR3 DNA reads TGTGCCAGCAGGCCAGTTGGTCCGAACACCGGGGAGCTGTTTTTT. Its translation is CASRPVGPNTGELFF.

The chain has TRBV5-6 and TRBJ1-1, with D unresolved. Germline loops: CDR1 SGHDT, CDR2 YYEEEE. Trimming left V 3 bases short and J 1 base short, with 7 bases between. The CDR3 spans 13 residues. This chain's CDR3 is CASSYGRNTEAFF. In nucleotides, the CDR3 is TGTGCCAGCAGCTACGGGAGGAACACTGAAGCTTTCTTT. Supplemented by reference TRBV5-6 and TRBJ1-1, the full variable domain reads DAGVTQSPTHLIKTRGQQVTLRCSPKSGHDTVSWYQQALGQGPQFIFQYYEEEERQRGNFPDRFSGHQFPNYSSELNVNALLLGDSALYLCASSYGRNTEAFFGQGTRLTVV.

This clone has just a few counts. The rearrangement uses TRBV15 and TRBJ2-2; D is possibly TRBD2 (6 bases). Trimming took off 5 bases at V and 4 bases at J, with 14 bases between the two ends. The CDR3 runs to 15 residues. Germline V gene data show CDR1 as LNHNV and CDR2 as YYDKDF (reference sequence). CDR3 DNA: TGTGCCACCAGCTTCGGGGGTCTGGGCACCGGGGAGCTGTTTTTT. This translates into CATSFGGLGTGELFF. Full variable domain (outside the CDR3, taken from reference TRBV15 and TRBJ2-2): DAMVIQNPRYQVTQFGKPVTLSCSQTLNHNVMYWYQQKSSQAPKLLFHYYDKDFNNEADTPDNFQSRRPNTSFCFLDIRSPGLGDTAMYLCATSFGGLGTGELFFGEGSRLTVL.

The V and J genes are TRBV18 and TRBJ1-4; 7 positions agree with TRBD1. Germline V lookup: CDR1 KGHSH, CDR2 LQKENI. Trimming at V came to 4 bases and at J to 6 bases, leaving 8 bases not matched to a gene. The CDR3 loop spans 15 amino acids. CDR3: CASSLRQGMDEKLFF. DNA of the CDR3: TGTGCCAGCTCACTTCGACAGGGTATGGATGAAAAACTGTTTTTT.

The chain has TRBV7-2 and TRBJ1-2; D gene unclear. This CDR3 comprises 14 residues. Deletions cut 1 base from V and 2 bases from J, with 8 bases between. Germline CDR1 and CDR2: SGHTA and FQGNSA. The CDR3 coding sequence is TGTGCCAGCAGCTTAGACCTGCAGAACTATGGCTACACCTTC. Translating gives CASSLDLQNYGYTF.

CDR3 in DNA: TGTGCCAGTGGGGGGAATGGGCCTGGGGCCAACGTCCTGACTTTC. Translation gives CASGGNGPGANVLTF. The genes are TRBV7-6 and TRBJ2-6, with D tentatively TRBD2 (6 bases). Looked up from germline, CDR1 is SGHVS and CDR2 is FNYEAQ. V was cut by 9 bases and J by 2 bases, with 14 bases left in between. This CDR3 has 15 residues.